This TCR beta chain was captured by sequencing in a study of PD-1 blockade in mismatch repair-deficient tumors. Study information: Enrolled about 2013-2017, patients had progressing, pretreated mismatch repair-deficient cancers of about a dozen types. Study-level results: Tumor-resident clones, often absent from pretreatment blood, expanded after pembrolizumab and then contracted.

Regarding this clone: Its specificity is not known.

Mismatch repair deficiency was confirmed in all patients, by PCR or immunohistochemistry. CDR3 length: 13 residues. The germline gives CDR1 GTSNPN, CDR2 SVGIG (reference sequence). V lost 1 base and J 7 bases, leaving 14 bases between the germline ends. Profiling relied on immunoSEQ multiplex PCR, and the TCRdb table lists in-frame clones only, not all of them. The table lists approximately 110,000 clones, more than 60% of them singletons. This chain uses TRBV30 with TRBJ2-7; tentatively, D is TRBD2 (6 bases). This TCR was recovered from an adult with mismatch repair-deficient cancer. Sample: peripheral blood, taken approximately 14 months after starting pembrolizumab. CDR3 in amino acids: CAWSDVLANEQYF. CDR3 nucleotides: TGTGCCTGGAGTGACGTGCTAGCGAATGAGCAGTACTTC.